Presented here are 9 T cell receptor beta chains from one specimen sequenced in a study of blood T cell repertoires in COVID-19. The repertoire was sequenced with immunoSEQ multiplex PCR; TCRdb's copy has only in-frame clones and lacks some. The data show 200,000 to 300,000 clones, over 80% seen once. The specimen sequenced was peripheral blood. The source is a woman aged 40 to 55 with acute or convalescent COVID-19.

V gene TRBV2 combines with J gene TRBJ1-5, with TRBD1 as a possible D gene (6 bases). The CDR3 spans 15 residues. Trimming took off 3 bases at V and 4 bases at J, with 13 bases between the two ends. CDR1 is SNHLY, CDR2 FYNNEI, per germline. The CDR3 coding sequence is TGTGCCAGCAGTGACCCAGGGAGGGGGAATCAGCCCCAGCATTTT. Its translation: CASSDPGRGNQPQHF.

The V and J genes are TRBV7-6 and TRBJ2-3, with 9 bases that match TRBD1. V was pared by 6 bases and J by 3 bases, with 4 bases of the junction left unmatched. CDR1 and CDR2 from the germline V gene are SGHVS and FNYEAQ. The CDR3 has 14 amino acids. The CDR3 is CASSTGGGTDTQYF. DNA of the CDR3: TGTGCCAGCAGTACAGGGGGCGGGACAGATACGCAGTATTTT.

This clone has only one observation. The chain couples TRBV9 to TRBJ1-4; no definite D call. The CDR3 length is 13 residues. V was shortened by 0 bases and J by 8 bases, with 8 bases between the two germline ends. Germline V gene sequence: CDR1 SGDLS, CDR2 YYNGEE. CDR3: CASSVGLVEKLFF. CDR3 DNA: TGTGCCAGCAGCGTAGGACTGGTCGAAAAACTGTTTTTT. The variable domain in full, with the rest retrieved from reference TRBV9 and TRBJ1-4, is DSGVTQTPKHLITATGQRVTLRCSPRSGDLSVYWYQQSLDQGLQFLIQYYNGEERAKGNILERFSAQQFPDLHSELNLSSLELGDSALYFCASSVGLVEKLFFGSGTQLSVL.

The chain uses TRBV7-3 and TRBJ2-1; TRBD2 might be the D (7 bases). The CDR3 has 15 residues. Looked up from germline, CDR1 is SGHTA and CDR2 is FQGTGA. V lost 3 bases, J lost 6 bases, and 15 bases lay in between. The CDR3 DNA is TGTGCCAGCAGCTTGGGGGGGCTTGGCGTCAATGAGCAGTTCTTC. Its translation: CASSLGGLGVNEQFF.

This chain connects TRBV5-1 to TRBJ1-1; maybe TRBD1 (5 bases). CDR1 is SGHRS and CDR2 is YFSETQ in the germline V gene. The V end was cut by 6 bases, the J end by 0 bases, with 6 bases between. This CDR3 region has 12 residues. The chain's CDR3 is CASTGLNTEAFF. DNA for the CDR3: TGCGCCAGCACAGGGTTGAACACTGAAGCTTTCTTT.

J is TRBJ1-1 and V is TRBV5-1; TRBD1 aligns across 10 bases. The CDR3 consists of 13 residues. Trimming at V came to 2 bases and at J to 6 bases, leaving 1 base not matched to a gene. Looked up from germline, CDR1 is SGHRS and CDR2 is YFSETQ. CDR3: CASSFGQGAEAFF. The CDR3 DNA reads as TGCGCCAGCAGCTTCGGACAGGGGGCTGAAGCTTTCTTT.

The J gene is TRBJ1-4, the V gene TRBV18, with 7 positions matching TRBD1. This CDR3 is built from 16 residues. CDR1 and CDR2 (germline): KGHSH, LQKENI. V trimming: 4 bases; J trimming: 7 bases; junction bases outside the gene matches: 12. For the CDR3, the DNA is TGTGCCAGCTCACGGGGGACAGACCCGGGTAGTGAAAAACTGTTTTTT. Encoded protein: CASSRGTDPGSEKLFF.

The chain links TRBV9 to TRBJ1-1, with D hard to call. Trimming took 7 bases from V and 8 from J, leaving 15 bases between them. From germline, CDR1 is SGDLS and CDR2 YYNGEE. This CDR3 is built from 12 residues. CDR3 nucleotide sequence: TGTGCCAGCGGCGAGTCCAGGAACGAAGCTTTCTTT. Translation: CASGESRNEAFF.

Concerning this clone: This specimen includes other DNA sequences encoding the same CDR3. The V gene is TRBV5-1, the J gene TRBJ1-1; D is uncertain. The CDR3 is 12 residues long. Germline V gives CDR1 SGHRS, CDR2 YFSETQ. V dropped 0 bases and J dropped 8 bases, with 8 bases sitting between them. The CDR3: CASSLVGGEAFF. The CDR3 coding sequence is TGCGCCAGCAGCTTGGTGGGAGGCGAAGCTTTCTTT.